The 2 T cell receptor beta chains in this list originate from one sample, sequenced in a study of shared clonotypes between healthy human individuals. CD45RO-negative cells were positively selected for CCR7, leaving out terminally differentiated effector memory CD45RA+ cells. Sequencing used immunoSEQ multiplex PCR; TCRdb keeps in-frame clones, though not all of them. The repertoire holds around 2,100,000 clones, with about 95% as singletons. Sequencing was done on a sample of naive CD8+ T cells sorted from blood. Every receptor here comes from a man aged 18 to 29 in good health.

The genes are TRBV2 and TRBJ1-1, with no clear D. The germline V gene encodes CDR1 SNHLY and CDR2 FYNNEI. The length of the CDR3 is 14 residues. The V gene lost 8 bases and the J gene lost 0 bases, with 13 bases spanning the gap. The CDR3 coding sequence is TGTGCCAGCGGACGGGAGGGAATGAACACTGAAGCTTTCTTT. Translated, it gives CASGREGMNTEAFF. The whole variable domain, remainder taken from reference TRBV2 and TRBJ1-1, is EPEVTQTPSHQVTQMGQEVILRCVPISNHLYFYWYRQILGQKVEFLVSFYNNEISEKSEIFDDQFSVERPDGSNFTLKIRSTKLEDSAMYFCASGREGMNTEAFFGQGTRLTVV.

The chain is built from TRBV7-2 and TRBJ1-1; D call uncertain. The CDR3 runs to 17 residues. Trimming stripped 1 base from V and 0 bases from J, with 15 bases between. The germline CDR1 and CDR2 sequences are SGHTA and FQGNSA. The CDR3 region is CASSLGWRLDMNTEAFF. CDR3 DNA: TGTGCCAGCAGCTTAGGATGGCGGCTGGATATGAACACTGAAGCTTTCTTT. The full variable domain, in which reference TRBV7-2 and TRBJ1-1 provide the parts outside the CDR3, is GAGVSQSPSNKVTEKGKDVELRCDPISGHTALYWYRQSLGQGLEFLIYFQGNSAPDKSGLPSDRFSAERTGGSVSTLTIQRTQQEDSAVYLCASSLGWRLDMNTEAFFGQGTRLTVV.